These 5 T cell receptor beta chains were sequenced from one sample in a study of tumor and adjacent non-tumor tissue in lung cancer. Three rounds of nested PCR, following a modified ARM-PCR protocol, produced the TCRbeta library. Via MiXCR, TCRdb re-called the multiplex PCR reads, giving one row per CDR3 protein. The sample consists of tens of thousands of distinct CDR3 sequences, around 60% of them appearing once. This sample's RNA came from whole unsorted tissue. What was sequenced was lung tumor tissue. Every receptor here comes from a middle-aged man with non-small cell lung cancer.

This clonotype was recorded many times. CDR3 nucleotides: TGCAGCGGGACGACAGGGATTGGCGAGCAGTACTTC. This translates into CSGTTGIGEQYF. The chain couples TRBV29-1 to TRBJ2-7; 7 positions agree with TRBD1. There are 12 residues in the CDR3. Germline V lookup: CDR1 SQVTM, CDR2 ANQGSEA. The V and J ends lost 7 bases and 6 bases, in that order; junction bases with no gene match: 9.

The rearrangement uses TRBV6-5 and TRBJ2-7, with TRBD2 matching over 7 bases. The germline CDR1 and CDR2 sequences are MNHEY and SVGAGI. Trimming at V came to 2 bases and at J to 7 bases, leaving 23 bases not matched to a gene. This CDR3 is 19 amino acids long. In DNA, the CDR3 is TGTGCCAGCAGTTACGCGTCGGAGAGTGACTTCCCGGGACTACGGGAGCAGTACTTC. It is translated as CASSYASESDFPGLREQYF.

For this clonotype: A read error may produce the germline difference seen at one junction end. The chain joins TRBV6-5 to TRBJ2-1; D is undetermined. The germline CDR1 and CDR2 sequences are MNHEY and SVGAGI. CDR3 length: 19 amino acids. CDR3 DNA sequence: TGTGCCAGCAGTTACTCGAGAAGTTTAGGCAGGTCCCCCTACAATGGGCAGTTCTTC. Encoded protein: CASSYSRSLGRSPYNGQFF.

This clonotype was picked up many times. V is TRBV10-2 and J is TRBJ1-5; no reliable D call. The CDR3 is 15 residues long. Trimming shortened V by 2 bases and J by 2 bases, and 10 bases separated the two germline ends. Germline values: CDR1 WSHSY, CDR2 SAAADI. The CDR3 sequence is CASSEPPAGNQPQHF. The CDR3 DNA follows: TGCGCCAGCAGTGAGCCCCCAGCGGGCAATCAGCCCCAGCATTTT.

A single count supports this clonotype. A much more abundant neighbour one base away suggests this may be a read error. The rearrangement links TRBV30 to TRBJ2-7; D might be TRBD1 or TRBD2, each matching 6 bases. CDR1 and CDR2 (germline): GTSNPN, SVGIG (reference sequence). This CDR3 has 13 residues. Trimming left V 5 bases short and J 2 bases short, with 13 bases between. The CDR3 nucleotides are TGTGCCTGGGACATAGGGGGGACCTACGAGCAGTACTTC. This gives the protein CAWDIGGTYEQYF. Filled out from reference TRBV30 and TRBJ2-7, the complete variable domain reads SQTIHQWPATLVQPVGSPLSLECTVEGTSNPNLYWYRQAAGRGLQLLFYSVGIGQISSEVPQNLSASRPQDRQFILSSKKLLLSDSGFYLCAWDIGGTYEQYFGPGTRLTVT.